This T cell receptor beta chain was profiled in a study of blood T cell repertoires in COVID-19. Study at large: PBMCs, B-cell-depleted T cells, or T cells provided the cDNA or gDNA that made up the material.

Germline CDR1 MDHEN, CDR2 SYDVKM. Trimming pared 2 bases from V and 7 bases from J, leaving 8 bases between. The CDR3 is made up of 12 amino acids. Libraries were prepared by immunoSEQ multiplex PCR; TCRdb keeps only in-frame clonotypes and omits some of them. The sample has fewer than 200,000 clones, about 82% seen once. This sequence joins TRBV28 and TRBJ1-1; TRBD1 is a possible D gene (5 bases). This sequence was found in a woman at least 80 years old with COVID-19, enrolled during active disease. Material: peripheral blood. CDR3 sequence: CASSLRQFEAFF. DNA of the CDR3: TGTGCCAGCAGTTTAAGACAGTTTGAAGCTTTCTTT.